This T cell receptor beta chain was recovered during a study of T cell changes during pregnancy in multiple sclerosis. Sequencing used immunoSEQ multiplex PCR; TCRdb keeps in-frame clones, though not all of them. The sample has around 50,000 clones, 80% to 90% seen once. The CDR3 extends over 14 amino acids. With 6 bases removed from V and 2 bases from J, the gap between germline ends came to 11 bases. Germline V gene sequence: CDR1 MNHEY, CDR2 SVGAGI. The source material was peripheral blood from another person, used as feeder cells. The gene calls are TRBV6-5 and TRBJ1-5, with D hard to call. This clonotype was sampled from a human donor whose cells served as feeder cells for cultures in a pregnancy study. The CDR3 DNA sequence: TGTGCCAGCAGCCCAGAAGATGGCAATCAGCCCCAGCATTTT. Amino acid sequence: CASSPEDGNQPQHF.